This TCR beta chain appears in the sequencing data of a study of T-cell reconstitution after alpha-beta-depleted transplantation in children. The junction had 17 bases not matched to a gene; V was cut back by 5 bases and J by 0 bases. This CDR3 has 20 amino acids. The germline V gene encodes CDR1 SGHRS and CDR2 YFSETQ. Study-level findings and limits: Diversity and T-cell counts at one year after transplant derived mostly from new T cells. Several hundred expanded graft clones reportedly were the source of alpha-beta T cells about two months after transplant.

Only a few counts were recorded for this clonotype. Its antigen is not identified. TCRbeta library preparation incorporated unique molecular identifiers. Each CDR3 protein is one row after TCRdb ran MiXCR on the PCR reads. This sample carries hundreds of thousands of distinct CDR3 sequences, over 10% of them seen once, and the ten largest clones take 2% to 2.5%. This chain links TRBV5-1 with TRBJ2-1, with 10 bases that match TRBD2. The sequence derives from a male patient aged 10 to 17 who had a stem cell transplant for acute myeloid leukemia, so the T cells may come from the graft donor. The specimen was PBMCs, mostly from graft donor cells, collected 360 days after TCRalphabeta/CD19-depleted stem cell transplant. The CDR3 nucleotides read TGCGCCAGCAGTTCACCCAGACTAGCGGGCCTAAGGAGCTCCTACAATGAGCAGTTCTTC. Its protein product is CASSSPRLAGLRSSYNEQFF.